This TCR beta chain was identified in a study of T cells in women clearing cervical HPV infection. Background on the study: Case blood was drawn when the lesion was first found; control blood after infection became undetectable. For cases, blood was sampled a median around 140 days after lesion detection, interquartile range roughly 80 to 230 days.

The assay was immunoSEQ multiplex PCR, and TCRdb's table has in-frame clones only and misses some. The sample is made up of 22,000 or so clones, and the top ten hold around 3.3% of it. Germline lookup yields CDR1 SGHTA and CDR2 FQGNSA. The CDR3 consists of 13 residues. General study points: Cases and controls were distinguished at AUC roughly 0.83 by richness and V genes.

Turning to this clone: Its antigen is not known. The missing CDR3 end, 3 residues past where the read stops, is filled in from the germline J gene.

The receptor was derived from a woman aged 18-70 years with a cervical HPV16 infection that either progressed to CIN3+ or cleared (not recorded which). The sequenced material came from blood buffy coat. The rearrangement links TRBV7-2 to TRBJ1-2; TRBD1 matches 8 bases. The CDR3 bases that were read are TGTGCCAGCAGCTTAGCCAGGGACAGGGGC. This encodes CASSLARDRG. The complete CDR3 reads CASSLARDRGYTF.